This TCR beta chain emerged from a study of PD-L1 blockade in urothelial cancer. Study-level background: Samples of blood were analyzed 3 weeks (second dose) and 6 weeks after treatment start. Among blood samples, the median T cell count was some 140,000.

Each PCR had synthetic TCR analog templates added to it as a spike-in. This table comes from immunoSEQ multiplex PCR, and its TCRdb copy is limited to in-frame clones, with some not included. The table records some 42,000 clones, 81% of them present only once. This CDR3 is built from 15 residues. Germline CDR1 reads MDHEN; CDR2 reads SYDVKM. This clone was recorded a few times. The source is a man in his 70s with urothelial cancer. This chain links TRBV28 with TRBJ2-1; D perhaps matches TRBD2 (6 bases). Sequences were derived from PBMCs, sampled around atezolizumab (anti-PD-L1) treatment. The CDR3 DNA is TGTGTCGTTCGAAAAGGTAGCGGCTCCTACAATGAGCAGTTCTTC. Amino acids: CVVRKGSGSYNEQFF. The whole variable domain, filled in from reference TRBV28 and TRBJ2-1, reads DVKVTQSSRYLVKRTGEKVFLECVQDMDHENMFWYRQDPGLGLRLIYFSYDVKMKEKGDIPEGYSVSREKKERFSLILESASTNQTSMYLCVVRKGSGSYNEQFFGPGTRLTVL.